The TCR beta chain under discussion was sequenced for a study of blood T cell repertoires in COVID-19. Donors were grouped by their self-reported clinical history. Libraries were prepared by immunoSEQ multiplex PCR; TCRdb keeps only in-frame clonotypes and omits some of them. The table has under 500,000 clones, nearly 90% seen once. With respect to this clone: Additional DNA sequences in this sample encode the identical CDR3.

This CDR3 is 13 amino acids long. From germline, CDR1 is MNHEY and CDR2 SVGAGI. V shed 3 bases and J shed 4 bases, with 9 bases lying between them. Sequenced: PBMCs or T cells enriched from blood (not recorded which). This rearrangement joins TRBV6-5 to TRBJ1-1; D call uncertain. The source of this sequence is a woman between 18 and 30 years old with acute COVID-19. CDR3 protein: CASSYSRSTEAFF. In DNA, the CDR3 is TGTGCCAGCAGTTATAGTCGGTCCACTGAAGCTTTCTTT.